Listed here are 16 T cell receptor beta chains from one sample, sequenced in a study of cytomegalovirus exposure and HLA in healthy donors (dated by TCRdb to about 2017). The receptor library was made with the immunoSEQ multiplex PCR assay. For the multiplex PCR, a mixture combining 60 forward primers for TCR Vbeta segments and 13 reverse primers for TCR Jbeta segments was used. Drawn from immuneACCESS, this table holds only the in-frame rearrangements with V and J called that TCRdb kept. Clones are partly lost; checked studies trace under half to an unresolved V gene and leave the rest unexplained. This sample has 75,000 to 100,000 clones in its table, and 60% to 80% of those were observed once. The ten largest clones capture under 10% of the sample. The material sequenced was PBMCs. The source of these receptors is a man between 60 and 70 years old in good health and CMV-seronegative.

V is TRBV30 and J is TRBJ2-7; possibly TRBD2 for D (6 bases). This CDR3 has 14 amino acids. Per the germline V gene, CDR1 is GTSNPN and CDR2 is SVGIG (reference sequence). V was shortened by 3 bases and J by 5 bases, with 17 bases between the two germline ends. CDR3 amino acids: CAWRGGVWDHEQYF. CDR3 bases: TGTGCCTGGAGGGGGGGAGTTTGGGACCACGAGCAGTACTTC.

The CDR3 DNA reads as TGTGCCAGCAGTGCACAGGATGTTTTTCGTCAGCCCCAGCATTTT. This sequence encodes CASSAQDVFRQPQHF. The V gene is TRBV28, the J gene TRBJ1-5, with D possibly matching TRBD1 (5 bases). Trimming shortened V by 5 bases and J by 6 bases, and 17 bases separated the two germline ends. Germline CDR1 is MDHEN and CDR2 is SYDVKM. The CDR3 is 15 residues long.

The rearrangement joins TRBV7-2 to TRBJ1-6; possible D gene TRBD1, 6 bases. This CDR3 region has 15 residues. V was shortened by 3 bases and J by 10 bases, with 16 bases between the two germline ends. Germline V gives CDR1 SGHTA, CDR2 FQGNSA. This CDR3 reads CASSLRAGEGSPLHF. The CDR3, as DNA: TGTGCCAGCAGCTTGCGGGCAGGGGAAGGGTCACCCCTCCACTTT.

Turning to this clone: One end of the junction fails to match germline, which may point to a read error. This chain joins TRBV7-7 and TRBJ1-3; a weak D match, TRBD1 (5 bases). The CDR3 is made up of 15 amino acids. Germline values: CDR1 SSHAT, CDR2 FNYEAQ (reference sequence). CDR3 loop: CASSLDRHSGNTIYF. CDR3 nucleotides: TGTGCTAGCAGCTTAGACAGACATTCTGGAAACACCATATATTTT. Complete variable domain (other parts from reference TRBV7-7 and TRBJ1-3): GAGVSQSPRYKVTKRGQDVTLRCDPISSHATLYWYQQALGQGPEFLTYFNYEAQPDKSGLPSDRFSAERPEGSISTLTIQRTEQRDSAMYRCASSLDRHSGNTIYFGEGSWLTVV.

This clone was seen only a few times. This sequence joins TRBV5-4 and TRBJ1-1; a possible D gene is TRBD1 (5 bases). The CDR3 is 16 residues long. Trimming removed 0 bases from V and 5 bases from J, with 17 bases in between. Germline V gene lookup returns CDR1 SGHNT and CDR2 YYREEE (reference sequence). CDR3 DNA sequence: TGTGCCAGCAGCTTGGGTTCCCAGGGTCTAAGGACTGAAGCTTTCTTT. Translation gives CASSLGSQGLRTEAFF.

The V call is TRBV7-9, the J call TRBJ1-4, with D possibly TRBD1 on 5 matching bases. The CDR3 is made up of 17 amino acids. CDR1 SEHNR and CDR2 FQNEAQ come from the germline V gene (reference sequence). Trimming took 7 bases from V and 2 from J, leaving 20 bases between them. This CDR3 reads CASMSTGASPTNEKLFF. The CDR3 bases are TGTGCCAGCATGTCTACTGGGGCATCTCCCACTAATGAAAAACTGTTTTTT.

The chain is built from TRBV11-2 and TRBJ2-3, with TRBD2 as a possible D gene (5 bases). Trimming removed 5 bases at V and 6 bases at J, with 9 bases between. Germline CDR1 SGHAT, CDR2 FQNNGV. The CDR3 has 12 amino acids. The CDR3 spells CASSPGGDTQYF. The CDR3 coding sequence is TGTGCCAGCAGCCCGGGCGGGGATACGCAGTATTTT.

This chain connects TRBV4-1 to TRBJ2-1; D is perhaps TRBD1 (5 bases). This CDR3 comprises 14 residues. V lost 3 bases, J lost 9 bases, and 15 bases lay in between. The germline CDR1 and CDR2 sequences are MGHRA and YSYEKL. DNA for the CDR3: TGCGCCAGCAGCCATTCCCAGGGTGGCGGTGAGCAGTTCTTC. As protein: CASSHSQGGGEQFF.

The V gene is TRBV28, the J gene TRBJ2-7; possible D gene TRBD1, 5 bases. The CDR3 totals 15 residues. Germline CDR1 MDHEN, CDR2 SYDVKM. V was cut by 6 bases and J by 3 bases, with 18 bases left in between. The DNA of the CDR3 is TGTGCCAGCAGCCCAGGGCCGAGCTCAATCTACGAGCAGTACTTC. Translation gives CASSPGPSSIYEQYF.

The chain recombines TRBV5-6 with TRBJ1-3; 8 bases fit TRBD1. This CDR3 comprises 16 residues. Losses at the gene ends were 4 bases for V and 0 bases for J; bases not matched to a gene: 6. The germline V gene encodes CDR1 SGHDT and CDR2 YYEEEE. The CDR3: CASSPQGARSGNTIYF. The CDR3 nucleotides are TGTGCCAGCAGCCCGCAGGGGGCCCGCTCTGGAAACACCATATATTTT.

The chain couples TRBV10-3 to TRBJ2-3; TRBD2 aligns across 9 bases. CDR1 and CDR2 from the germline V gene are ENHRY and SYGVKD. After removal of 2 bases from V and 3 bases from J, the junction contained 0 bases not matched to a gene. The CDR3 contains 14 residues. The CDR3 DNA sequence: TGTGCCATCAGTGAGAGCGGGGGGACAGATACGCAGTATTTT. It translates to CAISESGGTDTQYF.

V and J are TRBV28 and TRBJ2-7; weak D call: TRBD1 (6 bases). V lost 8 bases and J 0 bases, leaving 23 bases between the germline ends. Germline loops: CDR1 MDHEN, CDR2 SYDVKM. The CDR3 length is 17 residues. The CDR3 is CASRRPSGQPNSYEQYF. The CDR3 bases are TGTGCCAGCCGGCGACCCTCTGGACAGCCTAACTCCTACGAGCAGTACTTC.

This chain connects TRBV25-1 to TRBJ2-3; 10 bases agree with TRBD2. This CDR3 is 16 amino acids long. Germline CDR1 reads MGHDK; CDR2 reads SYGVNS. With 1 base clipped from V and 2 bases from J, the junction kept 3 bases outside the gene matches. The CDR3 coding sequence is TGTGCCAGCAGTGAATGGACTAGCGGACTCACAGATACGCAGTATTTT. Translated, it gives CASSEWTSGLTDTQYF.

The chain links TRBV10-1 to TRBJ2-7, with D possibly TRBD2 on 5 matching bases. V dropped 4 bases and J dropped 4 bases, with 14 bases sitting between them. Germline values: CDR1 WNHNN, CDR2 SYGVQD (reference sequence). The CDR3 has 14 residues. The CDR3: CASSGTPGRYEQYF. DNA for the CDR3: TGCGCCAGCAGTGGGACTCCCGGGCGATACGAGCAGTACTTC.

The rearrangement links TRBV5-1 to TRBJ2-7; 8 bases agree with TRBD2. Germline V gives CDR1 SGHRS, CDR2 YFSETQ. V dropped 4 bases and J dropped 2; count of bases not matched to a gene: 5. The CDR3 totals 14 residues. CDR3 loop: CASSGTSGTYEQYF. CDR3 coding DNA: TGCGCCAGCAGCGGCACTAGCGGAACCTACGAGCAGTACTTC.

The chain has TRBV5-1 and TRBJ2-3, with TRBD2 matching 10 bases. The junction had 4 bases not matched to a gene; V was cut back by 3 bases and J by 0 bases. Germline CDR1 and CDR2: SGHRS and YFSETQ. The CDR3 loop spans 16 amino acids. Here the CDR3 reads CASSSLAGVSTDTQYF. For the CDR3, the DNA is TGCGCCAGCAGCTCCCTAGCGGGAGTGAGCACAGATACGCAGTATTTT.